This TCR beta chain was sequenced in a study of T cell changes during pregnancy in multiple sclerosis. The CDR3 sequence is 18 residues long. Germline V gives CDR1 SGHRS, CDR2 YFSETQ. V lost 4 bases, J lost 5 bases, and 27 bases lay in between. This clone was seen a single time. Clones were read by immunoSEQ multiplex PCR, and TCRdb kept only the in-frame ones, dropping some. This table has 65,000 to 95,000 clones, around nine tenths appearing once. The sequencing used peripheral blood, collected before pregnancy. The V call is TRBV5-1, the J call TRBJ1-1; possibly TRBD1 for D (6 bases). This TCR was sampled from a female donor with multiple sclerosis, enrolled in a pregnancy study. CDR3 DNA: TGCGCCAGCAGCACTACGCCAGGGGAAGCCGGCTTTGTGACTGAAGCTTTCTTT. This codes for CASSTTPGEAGFVTEAFF.